This TCR beta chain was recovered during a study of radiation and T cells in renal cell carcinoma. Study-level background: Nephrectomy followed 15 Gy stereotactic body radiation by 4 weeks. Overall study findings and caveats: Pretreatment tumor biopsies were lacking, so baseline clonotypes are unknown. Top tumor clonotypes rose in blood 2 weeks post-radiation, then contracted.

The table lists this clone with a count of one. The target antigen is unknown. Only in-frame clones appear in the TCRdb table, and some are missing; sequencing was by immunoSEQ multiplex PCR. This sample has about 61,000 clones; 78% occur once, and the top ten carry 7.3%. Sample time point: baseline pretreatment blood. Treatment indicated: 15 Gy SBRT to primary tumor, nephrectomy 4 weeks later. Serial blood draws occurred at baseline and 2 and 4 weeks post-SBRT. Per germline, CDR1 MNHEY and CDR2 SMNVEV (reference sequence). The CDR3 is made up of 17 amino acids. V lost 1 base to trimming and J lost 4 bases; unmatched junction nucleotides: 10.

The chain combines TRBV27 with TRBJ2-5, with 9 bases fitting TRBD2. Sequences were derived from blood, sampled from a patient whose treatment included radiotherapy and nephrectomy. This sequence originates from a man aged 55 to 70 with renal cell carcinoma. CDR3 coding DNA: TGTGCCAGCAGTTTATTGTTCACTAGCGGGCGAGTAGAGACCCAGTACTTC. It yields the protein CASSLLFTSGRVETQYF.